This T cell receptor beta chain emerged from a study of somatic mutations in cytotoxic T cells in rheumatoid arthritis. Study information: There were some V beta antibody-stained T-cell populations flow-sorted at nearly 100% purity, and these included V beta1+ cells sequenced for TCRB.

Remarks on this clone: Its antigen is unknown.

Overall study findings and caveats: Expanded CD8+ clones had unknown antigen targets. Measurement of CD8+ T-cell clonality revealed no significant difference between rheumatoid arthritis patients and age-matched healthy controls. Per patient, the largest CD8+ clone was found to exceed 20% of CD8+ cells in about an eighth of the roughly 65 cases.

The germline V gene has CDR1 MGHRA and CDR2 YSYEKL. The CDR3 covers 14 residues. Trimming removed 1 base at V and 7 bases at J, with 10 bases between. TCRdb keeps only in-frame clones here, not all; method: immunoSEQ multiplex PCR. The table records some 40,000 clones, under 90% of them present only once. Sequenced material: CD8+ T cells sorted from blood. This sequence joins TRBV4-1 and TRBJ1-4; weak D call: TRBD1 (6 bases). This sequence originates from a man between 40 and 49 years old in good health. The CDR3 reads CASSQVAGVEKLFF. As DNA, the CDR3 is TGCGCCAGCAGCCAAGTGGCAGGGGTTGAAAAACTGTTTTTT.